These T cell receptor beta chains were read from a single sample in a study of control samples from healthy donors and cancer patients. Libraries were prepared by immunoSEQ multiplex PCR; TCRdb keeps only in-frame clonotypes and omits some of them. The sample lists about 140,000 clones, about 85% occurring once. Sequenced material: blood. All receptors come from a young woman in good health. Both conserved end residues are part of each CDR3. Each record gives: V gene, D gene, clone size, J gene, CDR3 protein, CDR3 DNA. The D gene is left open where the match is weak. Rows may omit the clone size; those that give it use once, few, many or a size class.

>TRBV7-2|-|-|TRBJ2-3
CASSPQTDTQYF
TGTGCCAGCAGTCCGCAGACAGATACGCAGTATTTT
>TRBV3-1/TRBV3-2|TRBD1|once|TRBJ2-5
CASSPLRQGQETQYF
TGTGCCAGCAGCCCCCTACGACAGGGTCAGGAGACCCAGTACTTC
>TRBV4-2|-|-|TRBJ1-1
CASSQEARGANTEAFF
TGTGCCAGCAGCCAAGAGGCTCGGGGGGCCAACACTGAAGCTTTCTTT
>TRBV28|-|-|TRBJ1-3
CASSLGTGTLNTIYF
TGTGCCAGCAGTTTAGGCACAGGGACTCTTAACACCATATATTTT
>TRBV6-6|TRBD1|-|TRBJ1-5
CASSSHRGEGNQPQHF
TGTGCCAGCAGTTCCCACAGGGGCGAAGGCAATCAGCCCCAGCATTTT
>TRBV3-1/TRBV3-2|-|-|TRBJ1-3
CASTAGASSGNTIYF
TGTGCCAGCACGGCGGGGGCTTCCTCTGGAAACACCATATATTTT
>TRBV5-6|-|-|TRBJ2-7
CASSSYYEQYF
TGTGCCAGCAGCTCCTACTACGAGCAGTACTTC
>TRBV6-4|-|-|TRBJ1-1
CASSVMVNTEAFF
TGTGCCAGCAGTGTCATGGTGAACACTGAAGCTTTCTTT
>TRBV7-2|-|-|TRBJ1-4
CASSLAGRVGEKLFF
TGTGCCAGCAGCTTAGCAGGCAGGGTCGGTGAGAAACTGTTTTTT
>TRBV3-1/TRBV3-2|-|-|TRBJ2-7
CASSQGNEQYF
TGTGCCAGCAGCCAAGGTAACGAGCAGTACTTC
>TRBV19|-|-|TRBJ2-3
CASSIGQTTDTQYF
TGTGCCAGTAGTATAGGACAGACTACAGATACGCAGTATTTT
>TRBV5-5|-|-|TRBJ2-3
CASSLAPAESTDTQYF
TGTGCCAGCAGCTTGGCCCCGGCGGAGAGCACAGATACGCAGTATTTT
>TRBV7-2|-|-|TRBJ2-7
CASSPEGGLREQYF
TGTGCCAGCAGCCCAGAAGGTGGACTTCGCGAGCAGTACTTC
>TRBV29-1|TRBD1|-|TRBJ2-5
CSSRDRAETQYF
TGCTCCTCGCGGGACAGGGCAGAGACCCAGTACTTC
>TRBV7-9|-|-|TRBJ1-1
CASSLAGNTEAFF
TGTGCCAGCAGCTTAGCTGGGAACACTGAAGCTTTCTTT
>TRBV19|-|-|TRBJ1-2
CASKGTPYGYTF
TGTGCCAGTAAAGGGACCCCCTATGGCTACACCTTC
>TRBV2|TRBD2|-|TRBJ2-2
CASSDPSGRANTGELFF
TGTGCCAGCAGTGACCCTAGCGGGAGGGCGAACACCGGGGAGCTGTTTTTT
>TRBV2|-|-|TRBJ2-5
CASNFWSDETQYF
TGTGCCAGCAACTTTTGGAGCGATGAGACCCAGTACTTC